What follows are 20 T cell receptor beta chains derived from one specimen sequenced in a study of blood T cell repertoires in COVID-19. TCRdb's table, derived via immunoSEQ multiplex PCR, lists solely in-frame clones and lacks some. Of roughly 180,000 clones detected, 81% appear once; the ten largest clones hold 5.6%. The sample taken for sequencing was PBMCs or T cells enriched from blood (not recorded which). Receptors were obtained from a woman between 40 and 50 years old with acute COVID-19.

The V and J genes are TRBV5-6 and TRBJ2-2; 10 bases fit TRBD2. The germline gives CDR1 SGHDT, CDR2 YYEEEE. The V segment lost 7 bases and the J segment 6 bases; nucleotides outside the gene matches: 9. The CDR3 is 15 amino acids. CDR3 in amino acids: CASRRGLAGAGELFF. The CDR3 DNA follows: TGTGCCAGCCGACGAGGGCTAGCGGGAGCCGGGGAGCTGTTTTTT. Full variable domain (remainder filled in from reference TRBV5-6 and TRBJ2-2): DAGVTQSPTHLIKTRGQQVTLRCSPKSGHDTVSWYQQALGQGPQFIFQYYEEEERQRGNFPDRFSGHQFPNYSSELNVNALLLGDSALYLCASRRGLAGAGELFFGEGSRLTVL.

This chain links TRBV5-1 with TRBJ1-2; no clear D. CDR1 is SGHRS, CDR2 YFSETQ, per germline. V lost 1 base and J 7 bases, leaving 11 bases between the germline ends. The CDR3 is 13 amino acids. This CDR3 is CASSLSPGGGYTF. The CDR3 DNA sequence: TGCGCCAGCAGCTTGTCACCAGGAGGTGGCTACACCTTC.

There are a few counts of this clone. This chain connects TRBV7-2 to TRBJ1-1; 7 bases map to TRBD1. CDR1 is SGHTA and CDR2 is FQGNSA in the germline V gene. CDR3 length: 13 amino acids. V lost 5 bases and J lost 4; bases outside the gene matches: 4. The CDR3 coding sequence is TGTGCCAGCAGCCCGACAGGGACCACTGAAGCTTTCTTT. Translation gives CASSPTGTTEAFF.

This chain links TRBV3-1 (or the pseudogene TRBV3-2) with TRBJ2-3; TRBD2 is a possible D gene (7 bases). V was trimmed by 6 bases and J by 2 bases, leaving 18 bases between them. The CDR3 spans 16 residues. Germline CDR1 and CDR2: LGHDT and YNNKEL (reference sequence). CDR3 loop: CASSPRGGALTDTQYF. The CDR3 DNA reads TGTGCCAGCAGTCCTAGGGGGGGCGCCCTCACAGATACGCAGTATTTT.

This chain joins TRBV2 and TRBJ1-2; D perhaps matches TRBD1 (6 bases). Germline lookup yields CDR1 SNHLY and CDR2 FYNNEI. The V end was cut by 4 bases, the J end by 6 bases, with 15 bases between. CDR3 length equals 14 residues. The CDR3 loop reads CASSANTGIHGYTF. CDR3 bases: TGTGCCAGCAGTGCCAACACAGGGATCCATGGCTACACCTTC.

The chain couples TRBV10-2 to TRBJ2-7; TRBD2 agrees at 8 bases. The V gene's germline CDR1 is WSHSY and CDR2 SAAADI. V was clipped by 7 bases and J by 3 bases; unmatched bases: 2. There are 12 residues in the CDR3. This CDR3 is CASKGLDYEQYF. In DNA form, the CDR3 reads TGCGCCAGCAAGGGACTAGACTACGAGCAGTACTTC.

The V and J genes are TRBV10-3 and TRBJ2-7; 10 positions match TRBD1. This CDR3 region has 15 residues. CDR1 and CDR2 from the germline V gene are ENHRY and SYGVKD. V shed 4 bases, J shed 7 bases, and the junction held 10 bases outside the gene matches. CDR3 sequence reads: CAISALGQGLGEQYF. In nucleotides, the CDR3 is TGTGCCATCAGTGCCTTGGGACAGGGGCTGGGGGAGCAGTACTTC.

This sequence joins TRBV7-2 and TRBJ2-3; 8 nucleotides match TRBD1. Per germline, CDR1 SGHTA and CDR2 FQGNSA. The CDR3 contains 12 residues. V dropped 5 bases and J dropped 14; count of bases not matched to a gene: 9. In DNA form, the CDR3 reads TGTGCCAGCAGCCCCTCGGACAGGGTCCGGTATTTT. It is translated as CASSPSDRVRYF.

There are a few counts of this clone. The genes are TRBV28 and TRBJ1-2; 7 bases map to TRBD1. Losses at the gene ends were 7 bases for V and 3 bases for J; bases not matched to a gene: 2. In germline, CDR1 is MDHEN, CDR2 SYDVKM. The CDR3 has 12 amino acids. The chain's CDR3 is CASKDRDYGYTF. As DNA, the CDR3 is TGTGCCAGCAAAGACAGGGACTATGGCTACACCTTC.

The genes are TRBV19 and TRBJ2-5, with 9 nucleotides matching TRBD2. V trimming: 5 bases; J trimming: 0 bases; junction bases outside the gene matches: 13. CDR3 length equals 18 residues. CDR1 is LNHDA, CDR2 SQIVND, per germline (reference sequence). CDR3 sequence (DNA): TGTGCCAGTAGTCCCAAATTACCTAGCGGGACTTACCAAGAGACCCAGTACTTC. It encodes CASSPKLPSGTYQETQYF.

This clone was seen only a few times. The chain joins TRBV6-5 to TRBJ2-7; 12 bases agree with TRBD2. The CDR3 is made up of 12 amino acids. Germline loops: CDR1 MNHEY, CDR2 SVGAGI. V shed 7 bases, J shed 6 bases, and the junction held 1 base outside the gene matches. DNA for the CDR3: TGTGCCAGCACTAGCGGGAGGGCCGAGCAGTACTTC. Residues: CASTSGRAEQYF.

This chain uses TRBV2 with TRBJ1-1, with unresolved D. CDR1 SNHLY and CDR2 FYNNEI come from the germline V gene. The CDR3 length is 11 residues. Between the trimmed V and J ends, which lost 7 bases and 1 base, there was a span of 4 bases. The DNA for the CDR3 is TGTGCCAGCATCCAGAACACTGAAGCTTTCTTT. Its translation: CASIQNTEAFF. Looking up the rest from reference TRBV2 and TRBJ1-1 gives the full variable domain: EPEVTQTPSHQVTQMGQEVILRCVPISNHLYFYWYRQILGQKVEFLVSFYNNEISEKSEIFDDQFSVERPDGSNFTLKIRSTKLEDSAMYFCASIQNTEAFFGQGTRLTVV.

This chain connects TRBV5-6 to TRBJ2-4; 7 nucleotides match TRBD1. Trimming cost V 2 bases and J 9 bases; bases outside gene matches: 8. This CDR3 comprises 14 residues. The V gene's germline CDR1 is SGHDT and CDR2 YYEEEE. The CDR3 is CASSFSDRVGIQYF. In DNA, the CDR3 is TGTGCCAGCAGCTTTTCCGACAGGGTCGGCATTCAGTACTTC.

This clone was seen once. This sequence joins TRBV6-2 or TRBV6-3 and TRBJ2-7, with a weak D call TRBD1 (5 bases). The V and J ends lost 4 bases and 4 bases respectively, with 17 bases between them. Looked up from germline, CDR1 is MNHEY and CDR2 is SVGEGT. The CDR3 covers 15 residues. The CDR3 sequence is CASSLPLQGRYEQYF. The CDR3 nucleotides are TGTGCCAGCAGTTTACCCCTGCAGGGTCGGTACGAGCAGTACTTC.

As to this clone: The same CDR3 arises from other DNA sequences in this sample as well. The chain is built from TRBV6-5 and TRBJ1-1; no clear D gene. Germline V CDR1 and CDR2: MNHEY, SVGAGI. V lost 3 bases to trimming and J lost 1 base, with 6 bases between them. This CDR3 comprises 13 residues. The CDR3 sequence: CASSYRQNTEAFF. Here the CDR3 DNA reads TGTGCCAGCAGTTATAGACAGAACACTGAAGCTTTCTTT.

The chain combines TRBV18 with TRBJ2-3, with 13 bases that match TRBD2. This CDR3 comprises 17 residues. Germline V gives CDR1 KGHSH, CDR2 LQKENI. V was pared by 5 bases and J by 5 bases, with 10 bases of the junction left unmatched. The DNA for the CDR3 is TGTGCCAGCTCAAACTTAGGGACTAGCGGGAATGGAGATACGCAGTATTTT. As protein: CASSNLGTSGNGDTQYF.

This clone has more than one count but fewer than ten. The J gene is TRBJ2-3, the V gene TRBV7-3; 11 bases fit TRBD1. The germline V gene encodes CDR1 SGHTA and CDR2 FQGTGA. The V and J ends lost 5 bases and 10 bases, in that order; junction bases with no gene match: 5. CDR3 length: 13 residues. Here the CDR3 DNA reads TGTGCCAGCAGCCGGGACAGGGGGTCTGCGCAGTATTTT. Translation gives CASSRDRGSAQYF.

This chain links TRBV15 with TRBJ2-1; 8 bases are a match to TRBD2. Germline V gene lookup returns CDR1 LNHNV and CDR2 YYDKDF (reference sequence). J lost 5 bases, V lost 1 base, and 4 bases had no gene match. The CDR3 contains 15 residues. CDR3 coding DNA: TGTGCCACCAGCAGAGTGGCTAGCGGGCACAATGAGCAGTTCTTC. The encoded protein is CATSRVASGHNEQFF.

The chain couples TRBV7-2 to TRBJ2-7; D unclear. There are 14 residues in the CDR3. V was clipped by 4 bases and J by 0 bases, with 10 bases between them. Germline lookup yields CDR1 SGHTA and CDR2 FQGNSA. The CDR3 loop reads CASSSGATSYEQYF. In DNA, the CDR3 is TGTGCCAGCAGCTCCGGTGCAACCTCCTACGAGCAGTACTTC.

This rearrangement joins TRBV19 to TRBJ1-2; 9 positions agree with TRBD1. The CDR3 runs 16 residues. V shed 3 bases and J 5 bases; nucleotides not matched to a gene: 10. Germline CDR1 reads LNHDA; CDR2 reads SQIVND (reference sequence). The chain's CDR3 is CASSMERQGGIYGYTF. The CDR3 nucleotides read TGTGCCAGTAGTATGGAAAGACAGGGGGGGATTTATGGCTACACCTTC.